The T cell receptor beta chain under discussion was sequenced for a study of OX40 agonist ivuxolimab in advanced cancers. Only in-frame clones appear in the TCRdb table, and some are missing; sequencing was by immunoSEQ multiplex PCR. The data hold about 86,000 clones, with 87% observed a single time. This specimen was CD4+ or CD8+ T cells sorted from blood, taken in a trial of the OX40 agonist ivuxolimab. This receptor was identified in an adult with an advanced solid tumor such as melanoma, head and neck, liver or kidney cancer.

The CDR3 bases are TGTGCCAGCAGTTTCCGACTAGCCGGTAGATCCGAGCAGTACTTC. Translation gives CASSFRLAGRSEQYF. The V gene is TRBV6-6, the J gene TRBJ2-7, with TRBD2 matching over 7 bases. CDR1 is MNHNY and CDR2 is SVGAGI in the germline V gene (reference sequence). The CDR3 sequence is 15 residues long. J gave up 6 bases and V 4 bases, and 12 bases lay outside the gene matches.